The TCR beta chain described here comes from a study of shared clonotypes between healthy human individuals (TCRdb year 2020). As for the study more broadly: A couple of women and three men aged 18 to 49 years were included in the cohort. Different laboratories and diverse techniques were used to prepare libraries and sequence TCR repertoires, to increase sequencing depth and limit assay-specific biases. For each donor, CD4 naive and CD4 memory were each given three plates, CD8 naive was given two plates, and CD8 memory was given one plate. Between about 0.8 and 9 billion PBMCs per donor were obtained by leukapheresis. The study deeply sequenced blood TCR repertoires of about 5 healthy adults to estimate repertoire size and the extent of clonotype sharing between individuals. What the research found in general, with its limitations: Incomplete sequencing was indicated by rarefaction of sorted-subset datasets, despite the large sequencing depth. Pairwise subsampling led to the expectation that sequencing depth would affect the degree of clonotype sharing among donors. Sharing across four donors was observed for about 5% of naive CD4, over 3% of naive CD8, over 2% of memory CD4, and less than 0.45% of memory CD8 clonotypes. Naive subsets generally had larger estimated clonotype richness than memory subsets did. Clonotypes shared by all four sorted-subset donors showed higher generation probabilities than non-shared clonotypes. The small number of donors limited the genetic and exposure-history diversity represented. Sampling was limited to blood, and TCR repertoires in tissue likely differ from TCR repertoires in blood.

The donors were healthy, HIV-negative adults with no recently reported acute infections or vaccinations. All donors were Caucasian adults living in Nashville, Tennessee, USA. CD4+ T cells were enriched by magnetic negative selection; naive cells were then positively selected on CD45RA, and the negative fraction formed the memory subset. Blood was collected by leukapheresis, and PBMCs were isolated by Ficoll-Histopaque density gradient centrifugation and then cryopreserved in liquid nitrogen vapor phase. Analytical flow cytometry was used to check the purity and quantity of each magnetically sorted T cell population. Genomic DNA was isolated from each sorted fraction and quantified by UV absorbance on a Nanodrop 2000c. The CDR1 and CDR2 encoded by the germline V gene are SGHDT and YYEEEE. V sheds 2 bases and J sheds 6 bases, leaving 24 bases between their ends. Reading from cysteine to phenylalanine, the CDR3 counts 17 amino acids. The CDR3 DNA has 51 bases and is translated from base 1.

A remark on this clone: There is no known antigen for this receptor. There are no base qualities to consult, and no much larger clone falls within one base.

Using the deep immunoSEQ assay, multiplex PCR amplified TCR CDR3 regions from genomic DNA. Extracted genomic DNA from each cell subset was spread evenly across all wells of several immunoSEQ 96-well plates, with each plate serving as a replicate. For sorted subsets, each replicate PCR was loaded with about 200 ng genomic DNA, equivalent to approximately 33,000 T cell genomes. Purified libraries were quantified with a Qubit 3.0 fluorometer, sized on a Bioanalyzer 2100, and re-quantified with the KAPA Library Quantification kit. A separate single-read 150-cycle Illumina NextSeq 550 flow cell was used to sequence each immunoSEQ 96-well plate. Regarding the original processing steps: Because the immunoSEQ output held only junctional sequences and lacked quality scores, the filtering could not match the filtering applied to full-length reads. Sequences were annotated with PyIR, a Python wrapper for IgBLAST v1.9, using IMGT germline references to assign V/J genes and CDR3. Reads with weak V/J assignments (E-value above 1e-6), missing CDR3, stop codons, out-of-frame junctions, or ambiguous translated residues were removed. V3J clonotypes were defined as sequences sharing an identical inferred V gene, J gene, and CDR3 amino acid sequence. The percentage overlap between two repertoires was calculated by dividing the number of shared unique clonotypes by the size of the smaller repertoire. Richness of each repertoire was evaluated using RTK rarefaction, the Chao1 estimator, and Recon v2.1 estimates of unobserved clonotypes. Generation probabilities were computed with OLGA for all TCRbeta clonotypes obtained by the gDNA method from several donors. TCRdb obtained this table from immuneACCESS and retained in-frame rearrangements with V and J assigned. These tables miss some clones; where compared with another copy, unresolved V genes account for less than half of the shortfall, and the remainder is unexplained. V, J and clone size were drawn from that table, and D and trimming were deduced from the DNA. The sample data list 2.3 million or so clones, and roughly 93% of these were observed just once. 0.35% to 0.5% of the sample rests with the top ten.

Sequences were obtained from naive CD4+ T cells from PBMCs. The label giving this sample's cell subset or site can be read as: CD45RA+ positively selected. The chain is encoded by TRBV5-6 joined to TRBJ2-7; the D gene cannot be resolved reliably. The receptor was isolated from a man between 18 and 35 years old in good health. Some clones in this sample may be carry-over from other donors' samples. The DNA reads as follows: TGTGCCAGCAGCTTCGGGCCCCGGGCCGCCACTCAGCGCGAGCAGTACTTC. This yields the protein CASSFGPRAATQREQYF. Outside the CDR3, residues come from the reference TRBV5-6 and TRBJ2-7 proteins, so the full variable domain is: DAGVTQSPTHLIKTRGQQVTLRCSPKSGHDTVSWYQQALGQGPQFIFQYYEEEERQRGNFPDRFSGHQFPNYSSELNVNALLLGDSALYLCASSFGPRAATQREQYFGPGTRLTVT.